The source of this T cell receptor beta chain is a study of T-cell reconstitution after alpha-beta-depleted transplantation in children. Findings and limits, study-wide: T-cell counts and diversity at one year following transplant were attributed mainly to newly produced T cells. In some patients, recipient T cells and intrathymic progenitors surviving conditioning explained high day-60 diversity. About two months after transplant, alpha-beta T cells reportedly came from several hundred expanded graft clones.

Unique molecular identifiers were used in preparing the TCRbeta library. TCRdb used MiXCR to reprocess the PCR reads, holding one entry per CDR3 protein. In the table there are approximately 240,000 distinct CDR3 sequences, about a tenth of which are singletons. Comments on this clonotype: Its specificity is unknown.

The receptor's source is a child less than two years old with acute myeloid leukemia, due to receive a stem cell transplant. The source material was PBMCs, sampled before TCRalphabeta/CD19-depleted stem cell transplant.

The DNA for the CDR3 is TGCAGCGTTACCTTCCAGGGGAGTGGCACTGAAGCTTTCTTT. Protein sequence: CSVTFQGSGTEAFF. This rearrangement joins TRBV29-1 to TRBJ1-1, with D possibly matching TRBD1 (6 bases). CDR1 is SQVTM and CDR2 is ANQGSEA in the germline V gene. The CDR3 is 14 residues long. Between the trimmed V and J ends, which lost 5 bases and 4 bases, there was a span of 17 bases.